This record concerns one TCR beta chain sequence. This specimen comes from a study of blood T cell repertoires in COVID-19. About the research overall: COVID-19 samples collected from the United States, Italy and Spain covered acute and convalescent phases. T cells, B-cell-depleted T cells, or PBMCs provided the cDNA or gDNA that served as material.

This CDR3 region has 15 residues. CDR1 is MNHEY and CDR2 is SVGAGI in the germline V gene. V was pared by 5 bases and J by 5 bases, with 4 bases of the junction left unmatched. The Seattle patients joined while their infection was active and were tracked longitudinally afterward. Authors' data handling: Nucleated cell number was recorded as an estimate derived from reference gene primer amplification. The protocol was immunoSEQ multiplex PCR, while the TCRdb copy is restricted to in-frame clones and leaves out a portion. For V, J and clone size, that table is used; D and trimming come from the DNA. The sample comprises 300,000 to 400,000 clones, more than 75% of which are singletons, and around 6% rests with the top ten.

This chain uses TRBV6-5 with TRBJ2-1, with 12 positions matching TRBD2. This clonotype originated in a woman between 50 and 59 years old with COVID-19, enrolled during active disease. Sequenced: peripheral blood. The CDR3 region is CASSLTSGRNNEQFF. CDR3 bases: TGTGCCAGCAGTCTAACTAGCGGGAGGAACAATGAGCAGTTCTTC.